This T cell receptor (beta chain) was found in a study of identical twins. Whole-study findings and limits: Whereas memory repertoires showed no such difference, abundant cord blood beta clonotypes carried fewer insertions.

Template switching created a universal primer site, and the cDNA included unique molecular identifiers. In TCRdb, the 5' RACE reads were re-called with MiXCR into one record per CDR3 protein. The sample has about 210,000 distinct CDR3 sequences, around 9.6% seen once. This clonotype was seen a handful of times. As yet, its antigen is unknown. Sequencing used memory (CD45RO+) T cells sorted from blood. The receptor was isolated from a woman aged 18-29 years in good health.

The CDR3 sequence is CASSQVRSVGGSDEQFF. DNA for the CDR3: TGTGCCAGCAGCCAAGTTAGGTCCGTGGGGGGTTCGGATGAGCAGTTCTTC. The chain uses TRBV3-1 and TRBJ2-1; a possible D gene is TRBD2 (6 bases). V was cut by 1 base and J by 8 bases, with 21 bases left in between. Germline CDR1 reads LGHDT; CDR2 reads YNNKEL (reference sequence). The length of the CDR3 is 17 residues.